These 15 T cell receptor beta chains were sequenced from one sample in a study of control samples from healthy donors and cancer patients. Data came from immunoSEQ multiplex PCR; TCRdb stores just in-frame clones and leaves some out. Counted here are roughly 130,000 clones, around nine tenths occurring once; the ten biggest clones make up roughly 8.4%. Source material: blood. These receptors originate from a woman aged 25 to 45 in good health.

This sequence joins TRBV6-1 and TRBJ1-5, with a weak D call TRBD1 (5 bases). V lost 2 bases and J lost 4, with 12 bases in between. The germline CDR1 and CDR2 sequences are MNHNS and SASEGT. CDR3 length: 15 amino acids. The CDR3 DNA is TGTGCCAGCAGTGAAAGGGCGGGGGAGAATCAGCCCCAGCATTTT. It codes for CASSERAGENQPQHF.

This clone was counted a single time. The genes are TRBV7-3 and TRBJ2-1; D gene uncertain. The length of the CDR3 is 14 residues. CDR1 is SGHTA and CDR2 is FQGTGA in the germline V gene. Trimming removed 5 bases at V and 6 bases at J, with 14 bases between. The CDR3 here is CASSQEPVTNEQFF. DNA for the CDR3: TGTGCCAGCAGCCAAGAACCGGTGACCAATGAGCAGTTCTTC.

DNA for the CDR3: TGTGCCAGCAGCCCGGAACCCCTAGCGTCGTACCAAGAGACCCAGTACTTC. Translating gives CASSPEPLASYQETQYF. This chain connects TRBV7-7 to TRBJ2-5, with a weak D call TRBD2 (6 bases). The V end lost 5 bases, the J end lost 0 bases, and 19 bases lay between the germline ends. The length of the CDR3 is 17 residues. CDR1 is SSHAT, CDR2 FNYEAQ, per germline (reference sequence).

This clone was counted a single time. V is TRBV25-1 and J is TRBJ2-1; D call uncertain. The germline CDR1 and CDR2 sequences are MGHDK and SYGVNS. The CDR3 is 15 residues long. V was cut by 0 bases and J by 2 bases, with 8 bases left in between. The chain's CDR3 is CASSEYALPYNEQFF. Here the CDR3 DNA reads TGTGCCAGCAGTGAATATGCGTTGCCCTACAATGAGCAGTTCTTC.

This clone occurred once. The rearrangement uses TRBV7-8 and TRBJ1-4; the D is unclear. The CDR3 contains 14 residues. V lost 4 bases to trimming and J lost 7 bases, with 13 bases between them. Germline loops: CDR1 SGHVS, CDR2 FQNEAQ. The CDR3 DNA is TGTGCCAGCAGCTACCGTGTGGATGGTGAAAAACTGTTTTTT. It translates to CASSYRVDGEKLFF.

This chain connects TRBV14 to TRBJ1-1; possibly TRBD1 for D (5 bases). The germline CDR1 and CDR2 sequences are SGHDN and FVKESK. The CDR3 has 14 amino acids. The V and J ends lost 0 bases and 5 bases respectively, with 10 bases between them. The CDR3 loop is CASSQDLGGTEAFF. The DNA of the CDR3 is TGTGCCAGCAGCCAAGATTTGGGGGGAACTGAAGCTTTCTTT.

This sequence joins TRBV7-2 and TRBJ2-5; possible D gene TRBD1, 6 bases. The V and J ends lost 0 bases and 7 bases respectively, with 21 bases between them. This CDR3 has 17 amino acids. The germline V gene has CDR1 SGHTA and CDR2 FQGNSA. CDR3 residues: CASSLAARGRSVGTQYF. CDR3 DNA sequence: TGTGCCAGCAGCTTAGCGGCTAGGGGGAGATCGGTTGGGACCCAGTACTTC.

The chain carries TRBV5-4 and TRBJ2-1; TRBD2 matches 7 bases. With 3 bases clipped from V and 6 bases from J, the junction kept 6 bases outside the gene matches. The CDR3 loop spans 14 amino acids. The V gene's germline CDR1 is SGHNT and CDR2 YYREEE (reference sequence). CDR3 sequence (DNA): TGTGCCAGCAGCTCCGGGACTACCCCCAATGAGCAGTTCTTC. Protein product: CASSSGTTPNEQFF.

The V call is TRBV25-1, the J call TRBJ1-1; D remains unclear. Germline CDR1 MGHDK, CDR2 SYGVNS. This CDR3 comprises 16 residues. V lost 5 bases, J lost 5 bases, and 21 bases lay in between. This CDR3 is CASSSYKPREETEAFF. CDR3 DNA sequence: TGTGCCAGCAGTTCTTACAAGCCTCGCGAGGAGACTGAAGCTTTCTTT. Looking up the rest from reference TRBV25-1 and TRBJ1-1 gives the full variable domain: EADIYQTPRYLVIGTGKKITLECSQTMGHDKMYWYQQDPGMELHLIHYSYGVNSTEKGDLSSESTVSRIRTEHFPLTLESARPSHTSQYLCASSSYKPREETEAFFGQGTRLTVV.

CDR3 amino acids: CASSPPGYEQYF. The CDR3 DNA reads TGCGCCAGCAGCCCCCCGGGGTACGAGCAGTACTTC. The chain links TRBV5-1 to TRBJ2-7, with a possible D match to TRBD2 (5 bases). CDR1 SGHRS and CDR2 YFSETQ come from the germline V gene. CDR3 length equals 12 residues. With 4 bases removed from V and 4 bases from J, the gap between germline ends came to 9 bases.

The rearrangement joins TRBV7-8 to TRBJ1-1; the D gene is possibly TRBD1 (6 bases). Germline V CDR1 and CDR2: SGHVS, FQNEAQ. Trimming took 1 base from V and 5 from J, leaving 11 bases between them. The CDR3 has 14 amino acids. The CDR3 spells CASSLEQGRTEAFF. The CDR3 nucleotides read TGTGCCAGCAGCTTAGAACAGGGTCGGACTGAAGCTTTCTTT.

This clone turned up a few times. The rearrangement joins TRBV7-9 to TRBJ2-1; D remains ambiguous. The CDR3 sequence is 14 residues long. Trimming left V 2 bases short and J 0 bases short, with 5 bases between. Germline CDR1 is SEHNR and CDR2 is FQNEAQ (reference sequence). CDR3 in DNA: TGTGCCAGCAGCTTACTTTACTCCTACAATGAGCAGTTCTTC. It translates to CASSLLYSYNEQFF.

CDR3 coding DNA: TGTGCCAGCAGCTTAATTGGGGGCGGAGACGGGGATACGCAGTATTTT. Residues: CASSLIGGGDGDTQYF. The chain has TRBV7-3 and TRBJ2-3, with D perhaps matching TRBD1 (6 bases). The CDR3 contains 16 residues. Germline V gene sequence: CDR1 SGHTA, CDR2 FQGTGA. V lost 1 base, J lost 6 bases, and 17 bases lay in between.

The gene calls are TRBV5-6 and TRBJ2-3; 7 bases align to TRBD2. Germline loops: CDR1 SGHDT, CDR2 YYEEEE. V lost 0 bases and J lost 6; bases outside the gene matches: 13. This CDR3 has 17 amino acids. CDR3 in amino acids: CASSLAPAGLGGDTQYF. The CDR3 DNA is TGTGCCAGCAGCTTGGCCCCAGCGGGCCTGGGGGGGGATACGCAGTATTTT.

V usage is TRBV6-5 and J usage is TRBJ1-1; D may be TRBD1 (5 bases). The germline V gene encodes CDR1 MNHEY and CDR2 SVGAGI. This CDR3 contains 14 residues. V lost 6 bases, J lost 0 bases, and 11 bases lay in between. CDR3 sequence: CASRPGTVNTEAFF. The CDR3, as DNA: TGTGCCAGCAGGCCAGGGACTGTGAACACTGAAGCTTTCTTT.